These T cell receptor beta chains were read from a single sample in a study of blood T cells in healthy people across ages. TCRdb called the 5' RACE reads again in MiXCR, with one record for every CDR3 protein. The data hold about 1,800,000 distinct CDR3 sequences, with approximately 30% observed a single time. The sequenced material came from blood. The receptors were sampled from a woman aged 30 to 39 in good health. Each CDR3 is given with its conserved first and last residue. D genes are given only for firm matches. Rows give clone size only sometimes, using once, few, many, or a class for an expanded clone.

TRBV18	few	TRBD1	TRBJ1-5	TGTGCCAGCTCACCTTGGCAGGGGGAAGAGCCCCAGCATTTT	CASSPWQGEEPQHF
TRBV9	many	TRBD2	TRBJ2-6	TGTGCCAGCAGCGTTCTAGCGGGGGGTACTGGGGCCAACGTCCTGACTTTC	CASSVLAGGTGANVLTF
TRBV20-1	-	-	TRBJ2-3	TGCAGTGCTAGAGATCTCGGTTCGGGGGCAGATACGCAGTATTTT	CSARDLGSGADTQYF
TRBV20-1	few	TRBD1	TRBJ2-2	TGCAGTGCTAGCCGGAACATACAGGGGGATGACACCGGGGAACTGTTTTTT	CSASRNIQGDDTGELFF
TRBV29-1	-	-	TRBJ1-2	TGCAGCGTTGAGGGGACAACCGACTATGGCTACACCTTC	CSVEGTTDYGYTF
TRBV10-3	-	-	TRBJ1-5	TGTGCCATCAGTGAGTCAGGGAGGGTGGGTCAGCCCCAGCATTTT	CAISESGRVGQPQHF
TRBV29-1	-	-	TRBJ1-3	TGCAGCGTTGAAGCTCAACACGGAAACACCATATATTTT	CSVEAQHGNTIYF
TRBV7-2	-	-	TRBJ1-2	TGTGCCAGCAGGGCTGGACGGGGACGGGGCTACACCTTC	CASRAGRGRGYTF
TRBV6-2/TRBV6-3	-	-	TRBJ2-1	TGTGCCAGCAGTTACGCTCCTGAAGAGCAGTTCTTC	CASSYAPEEQFF
TRBV27	few	TRBD2	TRBJ2-1	TGTGCCAGCAGGGGACTAGCGGGGGGGCAACCGGCTGATGAGCAGTTCTTC	CASRGLAGGQPADEQFF
TRBV7-2	-	TRBD2	TRBJ2-3	TGTGCCAGCAGCTCTCTAGCGGGCCGCACAGATACGCAGTATTTT	CASSSLAGRTDTQYF
TRBV7-2	few	-	TRBJ2-1	TGTGCCAGCAGCGCCCGGGGTACCGGGGACAATGAGCAGTTCTTC	CASSARGTGDNEQFF
TRBV7-9	-	TRBD2	TRBJ2-3	TGTGCCAGCAGCCGTAGCGGGGCAAATACGCAGTATTTT	CASSRSGANTQYF
TRBV7-2	-	-	TRBJ2-1	TGTGCCAGCAGCGAGGGGTGGGATGAGCAGTTCTTC	CASSEGWDEQFF
TRBV28	-	-	TRBJ1-4	TGTGCCAGCAGTGACAGGCGAAAACTGTTTTTT	CASSDRRKLFF
TRBV13	many	-	TRBJ2-5	TGTGCCAGCAGCTCACAGGGAGCTTTGGATTGGGAGACCCAGTACTTC	CASSSQGALDWETQYF
TRBV7-2	-	TRBD2	TRBJ2-1	TGTGCCGGCAGCTCCGGGGGGGCTTTTGAGCAGTTCTTC	CAGSSGGAFEQFF
TRBV2	-	TRBD1	TRBJ1-4	TGTGCCAGCAGTCCCCCGGGACAGAGAAATGAAAAACGGTTTTTT	CASSPPGQRNEKRFF
TRBV6-1	few	-	TRBJ2-7	TGTGCCAGCAGGCAGACTCTGGCTAGCGATGCCCCTCGGGAGCAGTACTTC	CASRQTLASDAPREQYF
TRBV3-1	few	TRBD1	TRBJ2-7	TGTGCCAGCAGCCAAGGAACAGGGGACCCATGCTGTCCGTACTTC	CASSQGTGDPCCPYF
TRBV11-2	few	TRBD1	TRBJ2-7	TGTGCCAGCAGCTTCGTAGACAGGGGCGAGCAGTACTTC	CASSFVDRGEQYF
TRBV20-1	few	TRBD1	TRBJ1-2	TGCAGTGGGCCAACCGGACAGGGAGGCTATGGCTACACCTTC	CSGPTGQGGYGYTF
TRBV6-5	-	TRBD1	TRBJ1-2	TGTGCCAGCAGCGGACCGGGACAGGGAGGCTATGGCTACACCTTC	CASSGPGQGGYGYTF
TRBV7-2	many	-	TRBJ2-1	TGTGCCAGCAGTTTGAGAGCTTTTCCGGCCTACAATGAGCAGTTCTTC	CASSLRAFPAYNEQFF
TRBV4-1	-	-	TRBJ2-7	TGCGCCAGCAGTAGTGACGCGTACCGGGACGGCTACGAGCAGTACTTC	CASSSDAYRDGYEQYF
TRBV7-3	-	TRBD2	TRBJ2-3	TGTGCCAGCAGCACTAGCGGGACCGACACAGATACGCAGTATTTT	CASSTSGTDTDTQYF
TRBV29-1	few	-	TRBJ1-1	TGCAGCGTTTTATATGCTGTAATTTCTGGTGGGAACACTGAAGCTTTCTTT	CSVLYAVISGGNTEAFF
TRBV13	few	TRBD2	TRBJ2-1	TGTGCCAGCAGCGCGCCCGGGAGGGCCAGGTACAATGAGCAGTTCTTC	CASSAPGRARYNEQFF
TRBV7-2	few	-	TRBJ2-3	TGTGCCAGCAGCTTAACCGTTGGCGGTCCCACAGATACGCAGTATTTT	CASSLTVGGPTDTQYF
TRBV3-1	few	TRBD1	TRBJ1-5	TGTGCCAGCAGCAAGGACAGGGCGGGCCAGCCCCAGCATTTT	CASSKDRAGQPQHF
TRBV12-3/TRBV12-4	-	TRBD2	TRBJ2-7	TGTGCCAGCAGTTTAAGGTCTAGCGGGACTATCGAGCAGTACTTC	CASSLRSSGTIEQYF
TRBV5-1	-	-	TRBJ2-6	TGCGCCAGCAGCTCCCTACAAGCTGGGGCCAACGTCCTGACTTTC	CASSSLQAGANVLTF
TRBV6-4	-	-	TRBJ1-1	TGTGCCAGCAGTGAGGAGGCTTACGCTGAAGCTTTCTTT	CASSEEAYAEAFF
TRBV20-1	many	-	TRBJ2-5	TGCAGTGCTCCGGCAGGGCGAGGGGGTGGAGAGACCCAGTACTTC	CSAPAGRGGGETQYF
TRBV7-9	few	TRBD1	TRBJ1-4	TGTGCCAGCAGCTCCCCGACAGGGACTAATGAAAAACTGTTTTTT	CASSSPTGTNEKLFF
TRBV3-1	-	-	TRBJ2-7	TGTGCCAGCAGCCAAGAACCGGGACAGCAGTACTTC	CASSQEPGQQYF
TRBV3-1	-	TRBD2	TRBJ2-7	TGTGCCAGCAGCCACCTGCTAGCGGGGGGGCCTTCCTACAATGAGCAGTACTTC	CASSHLLAGGPSYNEQYF
TRBV6-5	few	TRBD1	TRBJ1-2	TGTGCCAGCAGAGAGACAGGGGGCGAAGGGGGCTACACCTTC	CASRETGGEGGYTF
TRBV7-6	-	-	TRBJ2-2	TGTGCCAGCAGCCTGTTAGCAGGGTCCTACACCGGGGAGCTGTTTTTT	CASSLLAGSYTGELFF
TRBV7-9	-	TRBD2	TRBJ2-1	TGTGCCAGCAGCTCAGGAGCGGGGGGGGATGAGCAGTTCTTC	CASSSGAGGDEQFF
TRBV28	many	-	TRBJ2-7	TGTGCCAGCAGTTTTCGGGACTACGAGCAGTACTTC	CASSFRDYEQYF
TRBV10-2	-	-	TRBJ2-7	TGCGCCCGCAGTGGCTCCGGGGCCAGTTACGAGCAGTACTTC	CARSGSGASYEQYF
TRBV20-1	-	-	TRBJ1-5	TGCAGTGCTAGAGGAGGGCAGCCCGTTGGTCAGCCCCAGCATTTT	CSARGGQPVGQPQHF
TRBV7-3	-	-	TRBJ1-6	TGTGCCAGCAGCTTAACGGGGGACGGAAATTCACCCCTCCACTTT	CASSLTGDGNSPLHF
TRBV5-1	-	TRBD2	TRBJ2-3	TGCGCCAGCAGCTCCGAGGGAGCGGGGAGGACAGATACGCAGTATTTT	CASSSEGAGRTDTQYF
TRBV20-1	-	-	TRBJ1-2	TGCAGTGCCCCGAAGGGGCCCGGCTACACCTTC	CSAPKGPGYTF
TRBV24-1	few	TRBD2	TRBJ2-3	TGTGCCACCAGTGAAGTGCGGGAGGGTACAGATACGCAGTATTTT	CATSEVREGTDTQYF
TRBV6-1	-	TRBD2	TRBJ2-1	TGTGCCAGCAGTGTAAGAGGAACCGAGACTAGCGGGGTAAATGAGCAGTTCTTC	CASSVRGTETSGVNEQFF
TRBV5-6	-	-	TRBJ1-3	TGTGCCAGCAGCTTGTTTCCAGGGCCGATCTCTGGAAACACCATATATTTT	CASSLFPGPISGNTIYF
TRBV4-1	-	-	TRBJ2-2	TGCGCCAGCAGCCAAGTCCACACAGCGAACACCGGGGAGCTGTTTTTT	CASSQVHTANTGELFF
TRBV4-1	few	TRBD2	TRBJ2-5	TGCGCCAGCAGCCAACCTAGCGGGGCGGCGCCAGAGACCCAGTACTTC	CASSQPSGAAPETQYF
TRBV7-6	many	-	TRBJ2-7	TGTGCCAGCAGCACCGACAGTGTTTACGAGCAGTACTTC	CASSTDSVYEQYF
TRBV5-1	few	-	TRBJ2-1	TGCGCCAGCAGCCCCCGGACTCCGGTACCCTGCAATGAGCAGTTCTTC	CASSPRTPVPCNEQFF
TRBV6-1	many	-	TRBJ2-7	TGTGCCAGCAGGGCGCCGGGCAGGGTATCCTACGAGCAGTACTTC	CASRAPGRVSYEQYF